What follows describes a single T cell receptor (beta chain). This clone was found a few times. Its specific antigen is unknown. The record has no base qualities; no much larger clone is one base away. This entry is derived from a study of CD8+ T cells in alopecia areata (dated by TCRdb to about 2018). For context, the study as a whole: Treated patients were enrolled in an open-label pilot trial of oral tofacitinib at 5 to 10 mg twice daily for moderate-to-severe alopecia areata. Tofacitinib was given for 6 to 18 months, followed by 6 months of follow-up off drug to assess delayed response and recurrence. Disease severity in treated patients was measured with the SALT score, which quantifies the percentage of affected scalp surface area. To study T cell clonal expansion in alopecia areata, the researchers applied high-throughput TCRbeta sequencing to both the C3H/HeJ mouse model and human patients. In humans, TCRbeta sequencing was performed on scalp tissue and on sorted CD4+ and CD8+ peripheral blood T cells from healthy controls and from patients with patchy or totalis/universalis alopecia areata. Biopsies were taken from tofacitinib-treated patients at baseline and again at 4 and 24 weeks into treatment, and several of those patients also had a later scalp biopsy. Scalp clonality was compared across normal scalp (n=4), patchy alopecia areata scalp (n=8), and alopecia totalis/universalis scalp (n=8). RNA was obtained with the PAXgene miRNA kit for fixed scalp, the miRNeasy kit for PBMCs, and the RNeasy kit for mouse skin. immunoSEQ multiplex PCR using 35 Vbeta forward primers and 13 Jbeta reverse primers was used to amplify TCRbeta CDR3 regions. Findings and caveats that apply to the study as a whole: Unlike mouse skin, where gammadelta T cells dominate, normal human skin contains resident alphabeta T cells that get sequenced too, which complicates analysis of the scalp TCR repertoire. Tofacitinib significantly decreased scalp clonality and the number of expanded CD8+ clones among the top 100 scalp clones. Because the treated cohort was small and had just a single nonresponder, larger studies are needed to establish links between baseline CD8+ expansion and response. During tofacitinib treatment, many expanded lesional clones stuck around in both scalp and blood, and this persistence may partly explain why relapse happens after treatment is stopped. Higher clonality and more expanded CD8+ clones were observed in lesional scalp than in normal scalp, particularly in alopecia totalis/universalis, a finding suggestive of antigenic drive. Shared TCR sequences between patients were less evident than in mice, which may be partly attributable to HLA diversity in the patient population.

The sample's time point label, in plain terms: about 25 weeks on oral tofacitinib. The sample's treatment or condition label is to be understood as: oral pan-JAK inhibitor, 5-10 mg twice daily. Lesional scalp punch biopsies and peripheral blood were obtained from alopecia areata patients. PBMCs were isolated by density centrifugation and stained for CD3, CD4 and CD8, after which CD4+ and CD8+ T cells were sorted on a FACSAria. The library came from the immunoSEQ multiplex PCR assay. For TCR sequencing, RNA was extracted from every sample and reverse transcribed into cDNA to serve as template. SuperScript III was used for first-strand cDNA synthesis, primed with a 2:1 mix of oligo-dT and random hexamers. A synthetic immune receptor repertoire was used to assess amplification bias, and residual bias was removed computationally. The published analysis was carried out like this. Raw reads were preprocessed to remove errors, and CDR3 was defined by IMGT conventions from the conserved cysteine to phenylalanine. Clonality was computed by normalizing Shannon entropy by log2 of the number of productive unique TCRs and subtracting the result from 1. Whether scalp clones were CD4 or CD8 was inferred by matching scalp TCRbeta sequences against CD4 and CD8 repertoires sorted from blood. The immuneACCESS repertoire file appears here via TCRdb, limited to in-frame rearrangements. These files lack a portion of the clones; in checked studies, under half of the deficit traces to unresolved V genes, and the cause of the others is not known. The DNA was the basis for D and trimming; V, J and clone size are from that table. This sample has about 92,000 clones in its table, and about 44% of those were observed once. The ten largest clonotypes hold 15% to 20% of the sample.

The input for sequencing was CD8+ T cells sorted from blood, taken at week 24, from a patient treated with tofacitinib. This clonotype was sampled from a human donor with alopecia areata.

The nucleotide sequence is TGTGCCAGCAGCTCTCCCGAGGAGGGGACATACGGCTACACCTTC. This sequence encodes CASSSPEEGTYGYTF. This chain joins TRBV11-2 to TRBJ1-2; tentative D gene TRBD1, with 6 bases matching. The CDR3, from cysteine to phenylalanine, totals 15 residues. CDR3 DNA only is kept here, 45 bases in frame from base 1. CDR1 and CDR2, looked up from the germline V gene, are SGHAT and FQNNGV. Trimming at the junction amounts to 4 bases on V and 8 bases on J, and the germline ends lie 20 bases apart.